The T cell receptor (beta chain) described here comes from a study of blood T cell repertoires in COVID-19. Study-wide background: The study drew acute and convalescent COVID-19 samples from the United States, Italy and Spain. In each case, the material was cDNA or gDNA derived from T cells, B-cell-depleted T cells, or PBMCs.

As originally analysed: Amplified reference gene primers provided the basis for estimating nucleated cell counts. Profiled with immunoSEQ multiplex PCR; TCRdb holds only in-frame clones, not every one. The D gene and trimming were derived from the DNA, and the V and J assignments and clone size from that table. The table includes roughly 150,000 clones, 76% detected once. The CDR3 has 15 amino acids. Germline V gene data show CDR1 as SGHTA and CDR2 as FQGTGA. Trimming took 8 bases from V and 4 from J; bases not matched to a gene: 6. The receptor was isolated from a woman over 75 with acute or convalescent COVID-19. The gene calls are TRBV7-3 and TRBJ2-1; 12 bases are a match to TRBD2. Sequences were obtained from peripheral blood. The CDR3 DNA reads TGTGCCAGCGGCGAAGGACTAGCGGGGTACAATGAGCAGTTCTTC. This translates into CASGEGLAGYNEQFF.